The clone carrying this T cell receptor (beta chain) was counted ten times or more. The record originates from a study of T cells in Graves' hyperthyroidism and ophthalmopathy. Template material for amplifying TCR beta CDR3 regions consisted of RNA transcripts. First-round RT-PCR targeting the TCR CDR3 was performed with the HTBI primer set. A single record per CDR3 protein comes from TCRdb applying MiXCR to the multiplex PCR reads. Counted here are fewer than 600,000 distinct CDR3 sequences, around 15% occurring once; the ten biggest clones make up approximately 14%. V gave up 7 bases and J gave up 0 bases, with 15 bases separating them. The CDR3 covers 15 residues.

Sequenced material: blood. The TCR comes from a woman in her thirties or forties with Graves' hyperthyroidism. The J gene is TRBJ1-2, the V gene TRBV12-3 or TRBV12-4; weak D call: TRBD1 (5 bases). CDR3 in amino acids: CASNDGTTSNYGYTF. The CDR3 region has the DNA TGTGCCAGCAACGATGGGACGACCTCTAACTATGGCTACACCTTC.